The clone carrying this TCR beta chain was detected ten times or more. As yet, its antigen is unknown. Specified time point: healthy volunteer bleed at 2 weeks. Total RNA was isolated from unfractionated whole blood. The data stem from a study of human T cells and chemical hapten exposure. Study overall: From small differences in pooled library volume came most of the variation in per-sample TCR yields. The study's findings and limits: TCRs whose frequency exceeded 1 in 1000 remained the same following DPC sensitization.

Per the germline V gene, CDR1 is LNHDA and CDR2 is SQIVND (reference sequence). V trimming: 10 bases; J trimming: 5 bases; junction bases outside the gene matches: 10. The CDR3 totals 13 residues. Separate cDNA molecules received unique molecular identifiers, which the library attached to them. TCRdb processed the RACE reads anew with MiXCR; each CDR3 protein has one entry. This sample has about 45,000 distinct CDR3 sequences; roughly 4.5% occur once, and the top ten carry roughly 1.6%. The sample comprised whole blood. The chain links TRBV19 to TRBJ2-5, with TRBD1 identical over 7 bases. The TCR sequence derives from a female donor in good health. Some clones in this sample may be carry-over from other donors' samples. The CDR3 reads CATNRGSRETQYF. In nucleotides, the CDR3 is TGTGCCACCAACAGGGGCTCGCGGGAGACCCAGTACTTC.